Given below is one T cell receptor beta chain in context. The data are from a study of T cells in localized non-small cell lung cancer. Sequencing was performed with immunoSEQ multiplex PCR; in TCRdb, only in-frame clones are kept and a portion is missing. The sample shows tens of thousands of clones, less than 90% of them seen only once. This CDR3 spans 14 amino acids. V was cut by 3 bases and J by 5 bases, with 13 bases left in between. CDR1 is KGHSH and CDR2 is LQKENI in the germline V gene. Sequencing was performed on peripheral blood, taken before any cancer treatment. The V gene is TRBV18, the J gene TRBJ2-5, with D perhaps matching TRBD1 (5 bases). This clonotype originated in a female donor aged 60 or older with stage I lung adenocarcinoma. CDR3 bases: TGTGCCAGCTCACCGGTTCAGGGTCGTGAGACCCAGTACTTC. This sequence encodes CASSPVQGRETQYF.